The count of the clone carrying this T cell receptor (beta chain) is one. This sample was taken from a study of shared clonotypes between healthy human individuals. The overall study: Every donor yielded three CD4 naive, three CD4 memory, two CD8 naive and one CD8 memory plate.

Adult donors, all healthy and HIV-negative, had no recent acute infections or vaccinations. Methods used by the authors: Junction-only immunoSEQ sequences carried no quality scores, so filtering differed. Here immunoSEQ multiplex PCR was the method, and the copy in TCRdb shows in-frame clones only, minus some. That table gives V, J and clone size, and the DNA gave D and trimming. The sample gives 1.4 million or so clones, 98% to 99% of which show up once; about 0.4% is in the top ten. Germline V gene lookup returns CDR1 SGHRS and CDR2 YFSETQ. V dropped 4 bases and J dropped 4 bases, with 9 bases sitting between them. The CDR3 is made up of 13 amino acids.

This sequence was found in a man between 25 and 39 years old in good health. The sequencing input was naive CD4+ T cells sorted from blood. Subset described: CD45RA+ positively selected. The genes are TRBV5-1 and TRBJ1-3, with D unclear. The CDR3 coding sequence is TGCGCCAGCAGCGAAACACAGGGAAACACCATATATTTT. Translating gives CASSETQGNTIYF.